The 18 T cell receptor beta chains listed next were all sequenced from one sample in a study of glioma-infiltrating T cells after dendritic cell vaccination. Using immunoSEQ multiplex PCR, the repertoire was profiled, and TCRdb retains in-frame clones only, with some absent. The table records roughly 90,000 clones, about nine tenths of them present only once. The sequenced sample was blood, obtained before dendritic cell vaccination. The receptors were sampled from a human donor with glioblastoma.

This clone was detected once. This chain uses TRBV27 with TRBJ2-1, with 13 bases aligning to TRBD2. The ends lost 3 bases at V and 5 bases at J; junction bases unmatched: 1. Germline CDR1 is MNHEY and CDR2 is SMNVEV (reference sequence). The CDR3 has 15 amino acids. This CDR3 is CASSLGLAGNNEQFF. Here the CDR3 DNA reads TGTGCCAGCAGTTTGGGACTAGCGGGGAACAATGAGCAGTTCTTC.

The chain recombines TRBV4-3 with TRBJ1-2; D is ambiguous. The CDR3 has 14 residues. Germline CDR1 is LGHNA and CDR2 is YSLEER. V was trimmed by 1 base and J by 0 bases, leaving 6 bases between them. As DNA, the CDR3 is TGCGCCAGCAGCCAAGGGGGAGCTAACTATGGCTACACCTTC. It encodes CASSQGGANYGYTF.

This clone was seen once. J is TRBJ2-2 and V is TRBV5-1; TRBD1 matches 8 bases. This CDR3 has 15 amino acids. V lost 4 bases and J lost 3; bases outside the gene matches: 5. CDR1 is SGHRS, CDR2 YFSETQ, per germline. The CDR3 DNA is TGCGCCAGCAGCCCACAGGGGGAGGACACCGGGGAGCTGTTTTTT. Translation: CASSPQGEDTGELFF.

CDR3 sequence reads: CASSFRGGSQHF. Here the CDR3 DNA reads TGTGCCAGCAGTTTTAGGGGGGGTTCCCAGCATTTT. V and J are TRBV28 and TRBJ1-5, with D possibly matching TRBD1 (6 bases). The CDR3 length is 12 residues. Trimming cost V 3 bases and J 11 bases, with 11 bases left between them. Germline V gene lookup returns CDR1 MDHEN and CDR2 SYDVKM. Full variable domain (rest looked up from reference TRBV28 and TRBJ1-5): DVKVTQSSRYLVKRTGEKVFLECVQDMDHENMFWYRQDPGLGLRLIYFSYDVKMKEKGDIPEGYSVSREKKERFSLILESASTNQTSMYLCASSFRGGSQHFGDGTRLSIL.

The V call is TRBV11-2, the J call TRBJ2-3, with no clear D. V was shortened by 3 bases and J by 2 bases, with 18 bases between the two germline ends. Germline V gene lookup returns CDR1 SGHAT and CDR2 FQNNGV. The CDR3 covers 17 residues. CDR3 amino acids: CASSLAVARALTDTQYF. The CDR3 DNA reads TGTGCCAGCAGCTTGGCTGTGGCTAGAGCCCTCACAGATACGCAGTATTTT.

The CDR3 is CASSARLAGMVYEQYF. The CDR3 DNA follows: TGTGCCAGCAGTGCCAGACTAGCGGGAATGGTTTACGAGCAGTACTTC. The rearrangement uses TRBV2 and TRBJ2-7, with 11 bases identical to TRBD2. Germline loops: CDR1 SNHLY, CDR2 FYNNEI. With 4 bases clipped from V and 4 bases from J, the junction kept 9 bases outside the gene matches. The CDR3 sequence is 16 residues long.

The CDR3 sequence is CASAKGTATEAFF. The DNA of the CDR3 is TGTGCCAGCGCGAAAGGGACAGCAACTGAAGCTTTCTTT. The gene calls are TRBV9 and TRBJ1-1; 7 bases map to TRBD1. With 7 bases clipped from V and 5 bases from J, the junction kept 8 bases outside the gene matches. There are 13 residues in the CDR3. From germline, CDR1 is SGDLS and CDR2 YYNGEE.

The chain carries TRBV28 and TRBJ1-5; 9 bases align to TRBD1. The V segment lost 1 base and the J segment 3 bases; nucleotides outside the gene matches: 7. The CDR3 loop spans 17 amino acids. The germline V gene encodes CDR1 MDHEN and CDR2 SYDVKM. CDR3 bases: TGTGCCAGCAGTTTATCCTACGACAGGGGGATCAATCAGCCCCAGCATTTT. It translates to CASSLSYDRGINQPQHF. The full variable domain, rest sourced from reference TRBV28 and TRBJ1-5, is DVKVTQSSRYLVKRTGEKVFLECVQDMDHENMFWYRQDPGLGLRLIYFSYDVKMKEKGDIPEGYSVSREKKERFSLILESASTNQTSMYLCASSLSYDRGINQPQHFGDGTRLSIL.

The J gene is TRBJ1-2, the V gene TRBV6-7; no clear D gene. TRBV6-7 is assigned to the ORF class and has an uncertain function. Trimming cost V 0 bases and J 5 bases, with 10 bases left between them. This CDR3 is 14 amino acids long. CDR3 sequence (DNA): TGTGCCAGCAGTTACTCGGCGGGGATGTATGGCTACACCTTC. Its protein is CASSYSAGMYGYTF.

This chain connects TRBV4-2 to TRBJ1-1; 7 bases fit TRBD1. The CDR3 covers 15 residues. V trimming: 2 bases; J trimming: 1 base; junction bases outside the gene matches: 4. CDR1 is LGHNA and CDR2 is YNFKEQ in the germline V gene. The CDR3 spells CASSQTTGSNTEAFF. In DNA form, the CDR3 reads TGTGCCAGCAGCCAAACGACAGGGTCGAACACTGAAGCTTTCTTT.

The chain combines TRBV6-1 with TRBJ1-2, with 7 bases that match TRBD1. CDR3 length equals 14 residues. Germline trimming cut 7 bases from V and 6 bases from J; bases unmatched to any gene: 11. CDR1 is MNHNS, CDR2 SASEGT, per germline. The CDR3 DNA sequence: TGTGCCAGCATGAACGACAGGGCTTCAAATGGCTACACCTTC. As protein: CASMNDRASNGYTF.

In DNA form, the CDR3 reads TGTGCCAGCAGCCGCAGCGGGGGACTGCAAGAGACCCAGTACTTC. Residues: CASSRSGGLQETQYF. The chain is built from TRBV7-3 and TRBJ2-5; TRBD2 matches 8 bases. The CDR3 contains 15 residues. The germline V gene encodes CDR1 SGHTA and CDR2 FQGTGA. Unmatched junction bases numbered 7, after V lost 5 bases and J lost 2 bases.

This chain links TRBV6-1 with TRBJ2-5; possibly TRBD1 for D (5 bases). V shed 1 base and J shed 4 bases, with 16 bases lying between them. Germline CDR1 is MNHNS and CDR2 is SASEGT. The CDR3 runs to 16 residues. The CDR3 loop is CASSEVGRDWVETQYF. DNA of the CDR3: TGTGCCAGCAGTGAAGTTGGCAGGGATTGGGTAGAGACCCAGTACTTC.

The chain joins TRBV5-5 to TRBJ1-2, with TRBD1 matching 7 bases. J lost 3 bases, V lost 4 bases, and 18 bases had no gene match. This CDR3 comprises 18 residues. Germline CDR1 SGHKS, CDR2 YYEKEE (reference sequence). CDR3 sequence (DNA): TGTGCCAGCAGCGCCCAGACAGGGTTCGAAACCTCTGACTATGGCTACACCTTC. Protein: CASSAQTGFETSDYGYTF. Drawing the rest from reference TRBV5-5 and TRBJ1-2, the complete variable domain is DAGVTQSPTHLIKTRGQQVTLRCSPISGHKSVSWYQQVLGQGPQFIFQYYEKEERGRGNFPDRFSARQFPNYSSELNVNALLLGDSALYLCASSAQTGFETSDYGYTFGSGTRLTVV.

J is TRBJ2-4 and V is TRBV5-4; D is unclear. The CDR3 contains 16 residues. Trimming left V 4 bases short and J 0 bases short, with 14 bases between. The germline V gene encodes CDR1 SGHNT and CDR2 YYREEE (reference sequence). The CDR3 DNA reads as TGTGCCAGCAGCCCCCCGCGGTTTCTAGCCAAAAACATTCAGTACTTC. This translates into CASSPPRFLAKNIQYF.

This clone was detected only a few times. This chain joins TRBV6-4 and TRBJ2-6; the D gene is possibly TRBD2 (5 bases). V lost 0 bases and J 1 base, leaving 7 bases between the germline ends. Germline CDR1 and CDR2: MRHNA and SNTAGT. This CDR3 comprises 16 residues. The chain's CDR3 is CASSDSRGSGANVLTF. CDR3 nucleotide sequence: TGTGCCAGCAGTGACTCACGAGGGTCTGGGGCCAACGTCCTGACTTTC.

The chain is built from TRBV13 and TRBJ1-3; 10 nucleotides line up with TRBD1. Germline V CDR1 and CDR2: PRHDT, FYEKMQ (reference sequence). J was trimmed by 8 bases and V by 1 base; bases with no gene match: 23. CDR3 length: 21 amino acids. CDR3 bases: TGTGCCAGCAGCTTAGTCTCCGGGACAGGGGCTTCGAAGGGGCTGCTACACACCATATATTTT. Encoded protein: CASSLVSGTGASKGLLHTIYF.

The V gene is TRBV5-6, the J gene TRBJ1-2, with D hard to call. V lost 4 bases and J lost 6, with 13 bases in between. CDR1 SGHDT and CDR2 YYEEEE come from the germline V gene. The length of the CDR3 is 13 residues. This chain's CDR3 is CASSPLRGNGYTF. CDR3 DNA sequence: TGTGCCAGCAGCCCCCTGCGAGGCAATGGCTACACCTTC.